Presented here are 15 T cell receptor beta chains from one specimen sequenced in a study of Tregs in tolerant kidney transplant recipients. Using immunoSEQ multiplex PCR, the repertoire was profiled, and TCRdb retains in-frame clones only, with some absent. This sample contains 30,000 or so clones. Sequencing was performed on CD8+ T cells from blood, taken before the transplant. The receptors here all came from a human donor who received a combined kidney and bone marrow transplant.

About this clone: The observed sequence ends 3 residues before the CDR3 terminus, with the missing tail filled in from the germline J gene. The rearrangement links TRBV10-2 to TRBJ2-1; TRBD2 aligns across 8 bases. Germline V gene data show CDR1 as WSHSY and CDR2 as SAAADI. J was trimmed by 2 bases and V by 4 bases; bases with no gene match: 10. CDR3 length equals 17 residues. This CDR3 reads CASSGGTSSGTYNEQFF. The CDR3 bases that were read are TGCGCCAGCAGTGGGGGGACTAGTAGCGGGACCTACAATGAG.

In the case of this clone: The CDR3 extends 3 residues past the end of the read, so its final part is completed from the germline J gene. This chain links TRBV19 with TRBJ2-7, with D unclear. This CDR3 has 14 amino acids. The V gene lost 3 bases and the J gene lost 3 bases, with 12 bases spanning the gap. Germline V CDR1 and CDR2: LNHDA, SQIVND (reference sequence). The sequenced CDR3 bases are TGTGCCAGTAGTATGGGTTTACAGTTCTACGAG. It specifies CASSMGLQFYE. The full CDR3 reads CASSMGLQFYEQYF. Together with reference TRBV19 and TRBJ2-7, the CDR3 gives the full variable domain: DGGITQSPKYLFRKEGQNVTLSCEQNLNHDAMYWYRQDPGQGLRLIYYSQIVNDFQKGDIAEGYSVSREKKESFPLTVTSAQKNPTAFYLCASSMGLQFYEQYFGPGTRLTVT.

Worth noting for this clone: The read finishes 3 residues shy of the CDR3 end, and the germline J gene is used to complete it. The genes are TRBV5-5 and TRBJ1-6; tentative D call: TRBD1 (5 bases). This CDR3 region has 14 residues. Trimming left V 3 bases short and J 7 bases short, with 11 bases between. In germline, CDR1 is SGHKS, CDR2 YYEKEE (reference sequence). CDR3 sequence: CASSWGGANSPLHF. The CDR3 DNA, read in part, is TGTGCCAGCAGCTGGGGAGGGGCGAATTCACCC.

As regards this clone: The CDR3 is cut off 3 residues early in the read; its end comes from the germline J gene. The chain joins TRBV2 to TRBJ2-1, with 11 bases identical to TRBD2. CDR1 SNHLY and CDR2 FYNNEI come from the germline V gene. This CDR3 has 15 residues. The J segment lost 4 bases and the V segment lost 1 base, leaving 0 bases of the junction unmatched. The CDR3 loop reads CASSEGLAGYNEQFF. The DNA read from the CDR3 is TGTGCCAGCAGTGAAGGACTAGCGGGGTACAATGAG.

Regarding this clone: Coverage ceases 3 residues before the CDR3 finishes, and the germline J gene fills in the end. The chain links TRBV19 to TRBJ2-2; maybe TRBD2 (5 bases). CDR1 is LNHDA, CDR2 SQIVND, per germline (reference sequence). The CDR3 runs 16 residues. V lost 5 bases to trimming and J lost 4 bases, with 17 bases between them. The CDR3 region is CASSADPPRGTGELFF. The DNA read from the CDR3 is TGTGCCAGTAGTGCGGACCCCCCTCGGGGCACCGGGGAG.

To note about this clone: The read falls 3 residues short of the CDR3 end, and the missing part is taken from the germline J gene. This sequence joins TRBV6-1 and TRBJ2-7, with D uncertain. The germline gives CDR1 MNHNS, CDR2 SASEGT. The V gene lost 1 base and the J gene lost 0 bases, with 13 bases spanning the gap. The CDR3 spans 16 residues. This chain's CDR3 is CASSEDRVPISYEQYF. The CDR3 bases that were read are TGTGCCAGCAGTGAAGACCGGGTCCCTATCTCCTACGAG.

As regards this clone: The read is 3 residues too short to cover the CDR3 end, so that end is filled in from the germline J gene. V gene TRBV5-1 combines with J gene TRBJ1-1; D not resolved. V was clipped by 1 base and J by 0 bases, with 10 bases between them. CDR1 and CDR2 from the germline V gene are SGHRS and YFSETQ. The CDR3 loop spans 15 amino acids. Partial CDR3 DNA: TGCGCCAGCAGCTTGTGGGCCGACATGAACACTGAA. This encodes CASSLWADMNTE. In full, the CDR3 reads CASSLWADMNTEAFF.

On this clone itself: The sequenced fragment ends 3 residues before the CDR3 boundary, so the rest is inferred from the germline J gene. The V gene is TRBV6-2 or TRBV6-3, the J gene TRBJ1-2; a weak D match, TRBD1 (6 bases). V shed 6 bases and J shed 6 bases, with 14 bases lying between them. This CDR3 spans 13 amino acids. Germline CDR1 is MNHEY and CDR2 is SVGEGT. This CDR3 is CASSPSGADGYTF. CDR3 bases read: TGTGCCAGCAGCCCCTCAGGGGCGGATGGC.

The CDR3 sequence is CASSLVQNTYEQYF. The sequenced part of the CDR3 DNA is TGTGCCAGCAGCTTAGTTCAGAACACCTACGAG. This chain connects TRBV11-1 to TRBJ2-7; D is undetermined. The read is 3 residues too short to cover the CDR3 end, so that end is filled in from the germline J gene. The ends were cut back, 1 base at V and 2 bases at J, with 9 bases in the middle. The CDR3 covers 14 residues. Germline CDR1 reads SGHAT; CDR2 reads FQDESV (reference sequence).

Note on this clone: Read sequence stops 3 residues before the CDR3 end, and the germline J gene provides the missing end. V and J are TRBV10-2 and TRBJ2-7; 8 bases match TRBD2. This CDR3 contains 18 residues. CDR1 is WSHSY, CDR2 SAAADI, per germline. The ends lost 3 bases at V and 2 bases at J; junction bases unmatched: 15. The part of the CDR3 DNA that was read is TGCGCCAGCAGTGATCAAAGCGGGAGAGTCAAACAAACCTACGAG. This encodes CASSDQSGRVKQTYE. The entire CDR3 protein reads CASSDQSGRVKQTYEQYF.

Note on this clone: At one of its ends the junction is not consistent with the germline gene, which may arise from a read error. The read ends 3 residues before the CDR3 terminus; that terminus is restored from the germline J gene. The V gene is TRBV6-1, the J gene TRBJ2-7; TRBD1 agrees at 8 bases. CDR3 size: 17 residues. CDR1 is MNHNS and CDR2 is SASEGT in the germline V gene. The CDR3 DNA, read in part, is TGTGCCAGCACTGAATGGAATTTAGCGTACAGGGGGTACGAG. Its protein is CASTEWNLAYRGYE. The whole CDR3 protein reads CASTEWNLAYRGYEQYF.

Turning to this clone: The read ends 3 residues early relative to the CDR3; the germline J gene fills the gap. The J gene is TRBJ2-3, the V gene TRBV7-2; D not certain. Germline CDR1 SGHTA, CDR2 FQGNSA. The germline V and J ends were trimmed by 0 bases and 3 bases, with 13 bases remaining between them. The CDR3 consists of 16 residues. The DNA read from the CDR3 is TGTGCCAGCAGCTTAGCCCAATCACACCTTACAGATACG. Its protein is CASSLAQSHLTDT. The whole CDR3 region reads CASSLAQSHLTDTQYF. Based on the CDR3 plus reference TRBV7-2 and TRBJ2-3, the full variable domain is GAGVSQSPSNKVTEKGKDVELRCDPISGHTALYWYRQSLGQGLEFLIYFQGNSAPDKSGLPSDRFSAERTGGSVSTLTIQRTQQEDSAVYLCASSLAQSHLTDTQYFGPGTRLTVL.

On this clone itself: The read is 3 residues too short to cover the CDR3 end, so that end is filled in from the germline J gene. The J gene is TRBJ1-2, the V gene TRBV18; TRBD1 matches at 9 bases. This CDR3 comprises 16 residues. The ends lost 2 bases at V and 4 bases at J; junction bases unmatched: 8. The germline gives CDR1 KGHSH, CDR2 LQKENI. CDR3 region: CASSPGPGQGFYGYTF. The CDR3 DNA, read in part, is TGTGCCAGCTCACCAGGGCCGGGACAGGGCTTCTATGGC.

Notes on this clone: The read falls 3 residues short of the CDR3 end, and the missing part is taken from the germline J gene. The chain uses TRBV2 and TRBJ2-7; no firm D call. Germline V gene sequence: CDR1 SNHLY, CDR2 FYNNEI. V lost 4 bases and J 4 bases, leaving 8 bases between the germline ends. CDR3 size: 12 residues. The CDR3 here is CASSVTVYEQYF. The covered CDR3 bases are TGTGCCAGCAGTGTTACAGTATACGAG. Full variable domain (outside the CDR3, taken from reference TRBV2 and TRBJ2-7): EPEVTQTPSHQVTQMGQEVILRCVPISNHLYFYWYRQILGQKVEFLVSFYNNEISEKSEIFDDQFSVERPDGSNFTLKIRSTKLEDSAMYFCASSVTVYEQYFGPGTRLTVT.

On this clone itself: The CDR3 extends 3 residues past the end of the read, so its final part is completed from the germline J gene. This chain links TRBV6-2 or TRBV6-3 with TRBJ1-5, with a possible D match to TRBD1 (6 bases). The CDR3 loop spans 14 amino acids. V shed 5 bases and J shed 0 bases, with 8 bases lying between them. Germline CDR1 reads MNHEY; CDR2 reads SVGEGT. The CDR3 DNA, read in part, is TGTGCCAGCAGTACAGGGCTTAGCAATCAGCCC. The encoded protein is CASSTGLSNQP. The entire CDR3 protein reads CASSTGLSNQPQHF.